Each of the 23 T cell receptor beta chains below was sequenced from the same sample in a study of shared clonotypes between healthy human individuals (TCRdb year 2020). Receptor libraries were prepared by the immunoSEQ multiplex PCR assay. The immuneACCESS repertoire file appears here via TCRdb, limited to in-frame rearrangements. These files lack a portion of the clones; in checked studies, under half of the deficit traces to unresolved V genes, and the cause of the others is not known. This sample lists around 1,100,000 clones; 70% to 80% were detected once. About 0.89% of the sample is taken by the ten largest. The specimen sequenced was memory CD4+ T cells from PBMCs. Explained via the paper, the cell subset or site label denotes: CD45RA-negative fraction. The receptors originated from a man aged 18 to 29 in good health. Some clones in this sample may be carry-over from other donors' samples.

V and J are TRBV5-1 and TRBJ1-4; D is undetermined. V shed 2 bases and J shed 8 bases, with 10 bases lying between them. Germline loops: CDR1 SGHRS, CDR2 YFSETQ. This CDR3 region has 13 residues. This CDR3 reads CASSLDNWEKLFF. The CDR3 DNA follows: TGCGCCAGCAGCTTAGACAACTGGGAAAAACTGTTTTTT.

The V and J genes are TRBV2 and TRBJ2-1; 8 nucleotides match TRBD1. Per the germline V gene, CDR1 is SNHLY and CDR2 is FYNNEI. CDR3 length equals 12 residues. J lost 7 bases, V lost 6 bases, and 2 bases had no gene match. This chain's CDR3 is CASSRQGNEQFF. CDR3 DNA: TGTGCCAGCAGCCGACAGGGGAATGAGCAGTTCTTC.

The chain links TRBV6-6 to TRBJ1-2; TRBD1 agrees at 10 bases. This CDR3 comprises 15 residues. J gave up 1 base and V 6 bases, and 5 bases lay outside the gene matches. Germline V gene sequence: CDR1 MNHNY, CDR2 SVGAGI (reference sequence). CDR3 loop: CASSLRDRGNYGYTF. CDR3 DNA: TGTGCCAGCAGCCTCCGGGACAGGGGTAACTATGGCTACACCTTC.

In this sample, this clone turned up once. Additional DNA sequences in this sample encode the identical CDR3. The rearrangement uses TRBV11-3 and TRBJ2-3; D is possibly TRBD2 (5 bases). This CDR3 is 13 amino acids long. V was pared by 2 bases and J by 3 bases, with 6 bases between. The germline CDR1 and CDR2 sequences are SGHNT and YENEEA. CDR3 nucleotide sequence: TGTGCCAGCAGCTTACCGGGAACAGATACGCAGTATTTT. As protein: CASSLPGTDTQYF.

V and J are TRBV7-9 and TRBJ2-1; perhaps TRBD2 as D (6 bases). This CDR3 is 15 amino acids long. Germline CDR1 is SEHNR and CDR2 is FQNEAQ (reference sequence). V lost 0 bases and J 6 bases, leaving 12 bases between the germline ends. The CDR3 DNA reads TGTGCCAGCAGCTTAGCGAGTACTAGCACCAATGAGCAGTTCTTC. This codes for CASSLASTSTNEQFF.

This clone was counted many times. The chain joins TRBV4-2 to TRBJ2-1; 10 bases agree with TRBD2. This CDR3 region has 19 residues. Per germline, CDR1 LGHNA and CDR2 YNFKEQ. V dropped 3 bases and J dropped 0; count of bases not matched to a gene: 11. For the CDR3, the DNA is TGTGCCAGCAGCCACAACCCTTCTAGCGGGAGTACCTCCTACAATGAGCAGTTCTTC. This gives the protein CASSHNPSSGSTSYNEQFF.

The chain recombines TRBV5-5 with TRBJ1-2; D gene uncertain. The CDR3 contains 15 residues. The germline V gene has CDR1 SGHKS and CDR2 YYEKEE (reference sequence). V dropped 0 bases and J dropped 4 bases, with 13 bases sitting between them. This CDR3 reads CASSLGIPLIYGYTF. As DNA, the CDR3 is TGTGCCAGCAGCTTGGGGATCCCCCTGATCTATGGCTACACCTTC.

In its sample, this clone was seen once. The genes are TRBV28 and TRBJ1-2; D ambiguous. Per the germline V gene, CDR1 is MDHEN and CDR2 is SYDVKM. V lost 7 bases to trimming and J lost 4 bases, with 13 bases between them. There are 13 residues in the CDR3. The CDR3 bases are TGTGCCAGCATGGACTCCCTCGGCTATGGCTACACCTTC. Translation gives CASMDSLGYGYTF.

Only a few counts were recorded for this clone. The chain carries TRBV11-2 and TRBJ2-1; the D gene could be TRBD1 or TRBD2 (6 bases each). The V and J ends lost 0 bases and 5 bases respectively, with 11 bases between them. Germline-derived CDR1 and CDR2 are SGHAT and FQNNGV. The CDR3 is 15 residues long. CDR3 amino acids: CASSLDGGWNNEQFF. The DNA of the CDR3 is TGTGCCAGCAGCTTAGACGGGGGCTGGAACAATGAGCAGTTCTTC.

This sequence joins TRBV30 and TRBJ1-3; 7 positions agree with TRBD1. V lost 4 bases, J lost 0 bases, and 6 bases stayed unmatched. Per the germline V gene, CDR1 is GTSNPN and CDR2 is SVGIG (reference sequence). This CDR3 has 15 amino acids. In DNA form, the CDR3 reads TGTGCCTGGACGCAGGGGGGGCACTCTGGAAACACCATATATTTT. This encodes CAWTQGGHSGNTIYF. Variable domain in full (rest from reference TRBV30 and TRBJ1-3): SQTIHQWPATLVQPVGSPLSLECTVEGTSNPNLYWYRQAAGRGLQLLFYSVGIGQISSEVPQNLSASRPQDRQFILSSKKLLLSDSGFYLCAWTQGGHSGNTIYFGEGSWLTVV.

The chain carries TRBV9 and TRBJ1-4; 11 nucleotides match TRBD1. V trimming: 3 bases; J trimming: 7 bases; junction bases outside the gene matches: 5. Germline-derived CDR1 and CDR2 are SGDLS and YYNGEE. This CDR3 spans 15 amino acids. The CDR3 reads CASSEGTGGSEKLFF. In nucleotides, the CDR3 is TGTGCCAGCAGCGAGGGGACAGGGGGGAGTGAAAAACTGTTTTTT.

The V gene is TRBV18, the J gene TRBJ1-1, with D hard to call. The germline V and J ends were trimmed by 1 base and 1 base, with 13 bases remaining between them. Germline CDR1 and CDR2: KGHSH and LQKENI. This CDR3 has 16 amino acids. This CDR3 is CASSPLGVGTNTEAFF. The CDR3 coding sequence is TGTGCCAGCTCACCACTTGGGGTAGGCACGAACACTGAAGCTTTCTTT.

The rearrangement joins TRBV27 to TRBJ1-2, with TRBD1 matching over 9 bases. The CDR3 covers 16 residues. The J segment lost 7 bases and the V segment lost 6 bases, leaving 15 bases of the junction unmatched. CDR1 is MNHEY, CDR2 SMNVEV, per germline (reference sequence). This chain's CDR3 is CASSLSQGQGIIGYTF. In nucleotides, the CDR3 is TGTGCCAGCAGCCTATCCCAAGGACAGGGGATAATTGGCTACACCTTC.

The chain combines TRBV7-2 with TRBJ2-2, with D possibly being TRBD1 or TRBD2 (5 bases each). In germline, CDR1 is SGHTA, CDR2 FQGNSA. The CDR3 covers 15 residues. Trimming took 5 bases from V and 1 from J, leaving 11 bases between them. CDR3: CASSPGRMNTGELFF. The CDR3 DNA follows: TGTGCCAGCAGCCCGGGGCGGATGAACACCGGGGAGCTGTTTTTT.

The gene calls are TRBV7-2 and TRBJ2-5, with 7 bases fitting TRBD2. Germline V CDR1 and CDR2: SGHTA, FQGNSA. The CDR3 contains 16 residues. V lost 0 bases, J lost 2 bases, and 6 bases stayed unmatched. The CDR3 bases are TGTGCCAGCAGCTTAGCATCACCGGGAGGACAAGAGACCCAGTACTTC. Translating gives CASSLASPGGQETQYF.

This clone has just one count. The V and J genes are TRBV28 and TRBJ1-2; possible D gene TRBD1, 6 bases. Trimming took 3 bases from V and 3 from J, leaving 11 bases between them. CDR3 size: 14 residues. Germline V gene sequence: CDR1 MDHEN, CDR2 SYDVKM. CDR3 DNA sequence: TGTGCCAGCAGTTTCGGGGGCAGCCACTATGGCTACACCTTC. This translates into CASSFGGSHYGYTF.

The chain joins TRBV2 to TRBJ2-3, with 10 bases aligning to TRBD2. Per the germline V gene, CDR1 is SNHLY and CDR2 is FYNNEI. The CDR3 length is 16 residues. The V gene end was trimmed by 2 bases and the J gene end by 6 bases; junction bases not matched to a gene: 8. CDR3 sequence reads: CASSEFSGRISDTQYF. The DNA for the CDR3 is TGTGCCAGCAGTGAATTTAGCGGGAGGATTTCCGATACGCAGTATTTT.

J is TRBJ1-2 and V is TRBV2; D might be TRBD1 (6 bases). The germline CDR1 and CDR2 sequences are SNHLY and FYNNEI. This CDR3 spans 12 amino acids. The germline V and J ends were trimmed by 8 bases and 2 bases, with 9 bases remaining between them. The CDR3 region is CASSGANYGYTF. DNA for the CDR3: TGTGCCAGCTCGGGGGCAAACTATGGCTACACCTTC.

The CDR3 spells CASSPRGSNQPQHF. The DNA of the CDR3 is TGTGCCAGCAGCCCCCGGGGCTCCAATCAGCCCCAGCATTTT. The chain uses TRBV9 and TRBJ1-5, with a possible D match to TRBD1 (5 bases). V was cut by 4 bases and J by 3 bases, with 11 bases left in between. Germline V gene data show CDR1 as SGDLS and CDR2 as YYNGEE. The CDR3 totals 14 residues.

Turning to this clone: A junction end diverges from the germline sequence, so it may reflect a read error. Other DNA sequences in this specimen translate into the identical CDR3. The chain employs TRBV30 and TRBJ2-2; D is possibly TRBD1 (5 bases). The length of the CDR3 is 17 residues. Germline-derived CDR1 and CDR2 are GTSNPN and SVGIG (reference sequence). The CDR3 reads CAWSWPGQVSNTGELFF. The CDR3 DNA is TGTGCTTGGAGTTGGCCAGGGCAGGTATCGAACACCGGGGAGCTGTTTTTT.

The CDR3 loop reads CASSRAGRTAGELFF. CDR3 sequence (DNA): TGTGCCAGCAGTCGGGCGGGGAGAACCGCCGGGGAGCTGTTTTTT. This sequence joins TRBV25-1 and TRBJ2-2; a possible D gene is TRBD2 (6 bases). This CDR3 is 15 amino acids long. Trimming took 5 bases from V and 6 from J, leaving 16 bases between them. Germline CDR1 reads MGHDK; CDR2 reads SYGVNS.

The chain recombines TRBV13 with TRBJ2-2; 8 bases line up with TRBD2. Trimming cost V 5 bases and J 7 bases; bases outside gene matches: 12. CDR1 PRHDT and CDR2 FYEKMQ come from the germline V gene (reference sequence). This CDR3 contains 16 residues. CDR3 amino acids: CASSGTGTRAVGELFF. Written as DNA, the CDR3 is TGTGCCAGCAGCGGAACCGGGACTAGAGCGGTCGGGGAGCTGTTTTTT.

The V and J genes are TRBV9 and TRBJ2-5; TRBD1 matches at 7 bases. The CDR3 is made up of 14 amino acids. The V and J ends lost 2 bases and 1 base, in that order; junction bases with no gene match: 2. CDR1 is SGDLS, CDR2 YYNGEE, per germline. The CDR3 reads CASSVGQAQETQYF. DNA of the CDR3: TGTGCCAGCAGCGTCGGACAGGCCCAAGAGACCCAGTACTTC.